These 22 T cell receptor beta chains share one sample of origin, sequenced in a study of beta chain features in type 1 diabetes. General study findings and limits: Moderate yet significant TCRB CDR3 shortening was seen in Type 1 diabetes patients in all four CD4+ subsets.

cDNA synthesis used the whole RNA isolate, giving expressed TCRB sequences. Repertoires were generated with immunoSEQ multiplex PCR, while TCRdb's copy carries only in-frame clones and drops some. The sample has about 650,000 clones, roughly an eighth seen once; the top ten hold over 0.1%. No antigens are known for them. Sequenced input: naive CD4+ T cells from blood. The receptors derive from a man between 25 and 39 years old with type 1 diabetes.

The V gene is TRBV30, the J gene TRBJ2-3; possibly TRBD1 or TRBD2 for D (6 bases each). Germline V gene sequence: CDR1 GTSNPN, CDR2 SVGIG (reference sequence). Trimming removed 4 bases from V and 6 bases from J, with 17 bases in between. The CDR3 is 14 amino acids. CDR3 in DNA: TGTGCCTGGAACCATGCTGGGGGGCCCGATACGCAGTATTTT. Translating it yields CAWNHAGGPDTQYF.

Details on this clone: A much larger clone differs from this one at a single base, so this may be a read error. The CDR3: CASSSGNYGYTF. The DNA for the CDR3 is TGTGCCAGCAGCTCCGGGAACTATGGCTACACCTTC. This rearrangement joins TRBV5-6 to TRBJ1-2; D not certain. Looked up from germline, CDR1 is SGHDT and CDR2 is YYEEEE. Between the trimmed V and J ends, which lost 3 bases and 2 bases, there was a span of 5 bases. This CDR3 has 12 amino acids.

This clone was recorded a few times. V gene TRBV10-3 combines with J gene TRBJ2-1; perhaps TRBD1 as D (6 bases). Germline CDR1 ENHRY, CDR2 SYGVKD. CDR3 size: 12 residues. V dropped 10 bases and J dropped 5 bases, with 12 bases sitting between them. The CDR3 spells CATNYRDNEQFF. The CDR3 bases are TGTGCCACAAATTACAGGGACAATGAGCAGTTCTTC.

The V call is TRBV6-1, the J call TRBJ2-2; the match to TRBD1 covers 7 bases. With 6 bases clipped from V and 0 bases from J, the junction kept 4 bases outside the gene matches. CDR3 length equals 15 residues. Per the germline V gene, CDR1 is MNHNS and CDR2 is SASEGT. DNA of the CDR3: TGTGCCAGCAGCTATGGGACAGCGAACACCGGGGAGCTGTTTTTT. Its protein product is CASSYGTANTGELFF.

This clone occurred a few times. This chain joins TRBV6-5 and TRBJ1-1; D unresolved. The germline V gene encodes CDR1 MNHEY and CDR2 SVGAGI. With 8 bases removed from V and 6 bases from J, the gap between germline ends came to 16 bases. This CDR3 comprises 13 residues. The CDR3 coding sequence is TGTGCCAGCCGGGCGATGGAGCTTGCTGAAGCTTTCTTT. Its protein product is CASRAMELAEAFF.

This clone was counted between two and nine times. The chain has TRBV4-2 and TRBJ2-5; 8 positions agree with TRBD2. This CDR3 region has 15 residues. Unmatched junction bases numbered 8, after V lost 3 bases and J lost 5 bases. Germline V lookup: CDR1 LGHNA, CDR2 YNFKEQ. The CDR3 DNA is TGTGCCAGCAGCCATGAATACGGACTAGCTGAGACCCAGTACTTC. Its protein is CASSHEYGLAETQYF.

Only a few counts were recorded for this clone. The V call is TRBV29-1, the J call TRBJ2-3; perhaps TRBD2 as D (6 bases). Germline loops: CDR1 SQVTM, CDR2 ANQGSEA. CDR3 length: 14 amino acids. V lost 5 bases and J lost 1, with 13 bases in between. Written as DNA, the CDR3 is TGCAGCGTTCGAGAAGGACTACGCACAGATACGCAGTATTTT. Protein sequence: CSVREGLRTDTQYF.

In this sample, this clone turned up a few times. V is TRBV9 and J is TRBJ2-7, with no clear D. CDR1 is SGDLS, CDR2 YYNGEE, per germline. V was pared by 4 bases and J by 5 bases, with 16 bases between. The CDR3 consists of 14 residues. CDR3 protein: CASSTGSPGDEQYF. DNA of the CDR3: TGTGCCAGCAGCACGGGCAGCCCGGGCGACGAGCAGTACTTC.

V is TRBV5-4 and J is TRBJ2-5; 10 positions match TRBD2. The germline gives CDR1 SGHNT, CDR2 YYREEE (reference sequence). With V trimmed by 4 bases and J by 2 bases, 8 bases remained unmatched. The CDR3 runs 16 residues. The CDR3 DNA is TGTGCCAGCAGCGGATTTCTAGCGGGGGCACAAGAGACCCAGTACTTC. This encodes CASSGFLAGAQETQYF. Using reference TRBV5-4 and TRBJ2-5 for the parts outside the CDR3, the full variable domain is ETGVTQSPTHLIKTRGQQVTLRCSSQSGHNTVSWYQQALGQGPQFIFQYYREEENGRGNFPPRFSGLQFPNYSSELNVNALELDDSALYLCASSGFLAGAQETQYFGPGTRLLVL.

In nucleotides, the CDR3 is TGTGCCATCAGCGGCGTCGAAAGCGGGGCAGATACGCAGTATTTT. Protein: CAISGVESGADTQYF. The genes are TRBV10-3 and TRBJ2-3; 7 bases agree with TRBD2. From germline, CDR1 is ENHRY and CDR2 SYGVKD. CDR3 length: 15 amino acids. The V and J ends lost 6 bases and 4 bases, in that order; junction bases with no gene match: 10.

The chain is built from TRBV15 and TRBJ2-7, with D possibly being TRBD1 (6 bases). V gave up 3 bases and J gave up 3 bases, with 15 bases separating them. Per germline, CDR1 LNHNV and CDR2 YYDKDF (reference sequence). CDR3 length equals 15 residues. The CDR3 nucleotides read TGTGCCACCAGCAGGGACTTACAGGGCCGCTACGAGCAGTACTTC. As protein: CATSRDLQGRYEQYF.

There are a few counts of this clone. The genes are TRBV25-1 and TRBJ1-4, with D maybe TRBD1 (6 bases). Between the trimmed V and J ends, which lost 2 bases and 4 bases, there was a span of 14 bases. The CDR3 contains 16 residues. Per germline, CDR1 MGHDK and CDR2 SYGVNS. CDR3 sequence: CASSERGHSLNEKLFF. CDR3 bases: TGTGCCAGCAGTGAACGGGGACACTCCCTTAATGAAAAACTGTTTTTT. The variable domain in full, with the rest retrieved from reference TRBV25-1 and TRBJ1-4, is EADIYQTPRYLVIGTGKKITLECSQTMGHDKMYWYQQDPGMELHLIHYSYGVNSTEKGDLSSESTVSRIRTEHFPLTLESARPSHTSQYLCASSERGHSLNEKLFFGSGTQLSVL.

The chain has TRBV11-1 and TRBJ1-1; D is ambiguous. Germline V gives CDR1 SGHAT, CDR2 FQDESV (reference sequence). The CDR3 is 14 amino acids. Deletions cut 5 bases from V and 4 bases from J, with 14 bases between. The CDR3 here is CASSARRQITEAFF. The CDR3 DNA reads as TGTGCCAGCAGCGCTAGACGGCAAATCACTGAAGCTTTCTTT.

Only a few counts were recorded for this clone. The chain is built from TRBV4-2 and TRBJ1-2; the match to TRBD1 covers 8 bases. CDR1 is LGHNA, CDR2 YNFKEQ, per germline. V shed 0 bases and J 1 base; nucleotides not matched to a gene: 4. This CDR3 has 16 amino acids. DNA for the CDR3: TGTGCCAGCAGCCAAGATCCGGGACAGGTTAACTATGGCTACACCTTC. It specifies CASSQDPGQVNYGYTF.

This clone appeared a few times. V is TRBV25-1 and J is TRBJ2-2; no clear D. V shed 5 bases and J shed 3 bases, with 4 bases lying between them. CDR1 MGHDK and CDR2 SYGVNS come from the germline V gene. The CDR3 spans 12 residues. The CDR3 loop is CASSSDTGELFF. In DNA, the CDR3 is TGTGCCAGCAGTTCAGACACCGGGGAGCTGTTTTTT.

This clone was found a few times. V is TRBV29-1 and J is TRBJ1-1; tentatively, D is TRBD1 (5 bases). V was clipped by 0 bases and J by 10 bases, with 18 bases between them. The V gene's germline CDR1 is SQVTM and CDR2 ANQGSEA. This CDR3 region has 14 residues. The CDR3 protein is CSVEEQAGSPVAFF. CDR3 DNA: TGCAGCGTTGAAGAACAGGCAGGGTCTCCCGTAGCTTTCTTT.

The rearrangement links TRBV7-9 to TRBJ1-2; D unresolved. The CDR3 consists of 14 residues. Trimming removed 1 base from V and 7 bases from J, with 13 bases in between. Germline-derived CDR1 and CDR2 are SEHNR and FQNEAQ (reference sequence). The CDR3 region is CASSLETPGPGYTF. CDR3 bases: TGTGCCAGCAGCTTAGAGACACCTGGACCTGGCTACACCTTC.

This clone has a handful of counts. In DNA form, the CDR3 reads TGCAGTGCTAGCGTAAGGGAGACCCAGTACTTC. It codes for CSASVRETQYF. This sequence joins TRBV20-1 and TRBJ2-5, with unresolved D. The CDR3 is made up of 11 amino acids. The V gene's germline CDR1 is DFQATT and CDR2 SNEGSKA (reference sequence). Trimming took 3 bases from V and 5 from J, leaving 7 bases between them.

Only a few counts were recorded for this clone. A much larger clone lies one base from this, so it may be a read error. Within the sample, other DNA sequences also encode this same CDR3. V is TRBV7-2 and J is TRBJ1-3; D uncertain. This CDR3 region has 13 residues. Looked up from germline, CDR1 is SGHTA and CDR2 is FQGNSA. With 5 bases removed from V and 0 bases from J, the gap between germline ends came to 5 bases. The CDR3 sequence is CASSLGSGNTIYF. The CDR3 DNA is TGTGCCAGCAGCCTAGGCTCTGGAAACACCATATATTTT.

This clone was seen only a few times. The CDR3 DNA follows: TGTGCCAGCAGCACCCAGGGCGGGGGCGCTGGCCCTGAAGCTTTCTTT. It translates to CASSTQGGGAGPEAFF. This chain uses TRBV7-2 with TRBJ1-1; perhaps TRBD1 as D (6 bases). V lost 5 bases to trimming and J lost 6 bases, with 22 bases between them. The CDR3 runs 16 residues. Germline loops: CDR1 SGHTA, CDR2 FQGNSA.

The CDR3 is CASRSLAGGEQFF. The DNA of the CDR3 is TGTGCCAGCAGATCACTAGCGGGGGGAGAGCAGTTCTTC. The chain has TRBV9 and TRBJ2-1; 12 bases map to TRBD2. CDR3 length equals 13 residues. With 5 bases clipped from V and 10 bases from J, the junction kept 4 bases outside the gene matches. CDR1 and CDR2 (germline): SGDLS, YYNGEE. The full variable domain, with the rest looked up from reference TRBV9 and TRBJ2-1, is DSGVTQTPKHLITATGQRVTLRCSPRSGDLSVYWYQQSLDQGLQFLIQYYNGEERAKGNILERFSAQQFPDLHSELNLSSLELGDSALYFCASRSLAGGEQFFGPGTRLTVL.

The genes are TRBV6-5 and TRBJ2-7; D uncertain. CDR1 is MNHEY and CDR2 is SVGAGI in the germline V gene. This CDR3 has 14 residues. V was clipped by 7 bases and J by 0 bases, with 13 bases between them. DNA of the CDR3: TGTGCCAGCACCAAGGACCGAAACTCCTACGAGCAGTACTTC. Protein: CASTKDRNSYEQYF.